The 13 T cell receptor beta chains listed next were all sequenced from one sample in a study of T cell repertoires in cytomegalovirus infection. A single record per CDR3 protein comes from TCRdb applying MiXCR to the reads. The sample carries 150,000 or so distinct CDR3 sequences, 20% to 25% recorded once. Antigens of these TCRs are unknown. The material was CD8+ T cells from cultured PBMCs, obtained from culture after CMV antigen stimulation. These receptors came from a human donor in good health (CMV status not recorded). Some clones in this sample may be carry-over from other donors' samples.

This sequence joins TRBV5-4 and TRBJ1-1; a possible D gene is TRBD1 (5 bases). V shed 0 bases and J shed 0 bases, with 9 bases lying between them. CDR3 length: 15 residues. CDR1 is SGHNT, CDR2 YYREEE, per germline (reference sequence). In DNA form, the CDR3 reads TGTGCCAGCAGCTTGGTTCTGGGGGTGAACACTGAAGCTTTCTTT. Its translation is CASSLVLGVNTEAFF.

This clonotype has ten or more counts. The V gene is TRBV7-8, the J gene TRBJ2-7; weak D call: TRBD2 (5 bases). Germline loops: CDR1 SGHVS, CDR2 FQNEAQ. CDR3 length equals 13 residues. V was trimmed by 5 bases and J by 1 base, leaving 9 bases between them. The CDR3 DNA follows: TGTGCCAGCAGCCCCGGGATTTCCTACGAGCAGTACTTC. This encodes CASSPGISYEQYF.

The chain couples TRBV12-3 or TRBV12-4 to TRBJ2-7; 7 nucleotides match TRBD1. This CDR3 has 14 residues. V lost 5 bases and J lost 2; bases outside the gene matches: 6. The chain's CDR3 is CASSPLTGAYEQYF. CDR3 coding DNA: TGTGCCAGCAGTCCTCTCACAGGGGCCTACGAGCAGTACTTC.

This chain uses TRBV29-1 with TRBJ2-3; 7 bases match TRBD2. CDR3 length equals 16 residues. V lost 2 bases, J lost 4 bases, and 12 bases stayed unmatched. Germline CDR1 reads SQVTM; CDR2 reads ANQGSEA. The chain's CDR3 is CSVEPPGTNTPDTQYF. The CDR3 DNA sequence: TGCAGCGTTGAACCCCCTGGGACTAACACCCCAGATACGCAGTATTTT.

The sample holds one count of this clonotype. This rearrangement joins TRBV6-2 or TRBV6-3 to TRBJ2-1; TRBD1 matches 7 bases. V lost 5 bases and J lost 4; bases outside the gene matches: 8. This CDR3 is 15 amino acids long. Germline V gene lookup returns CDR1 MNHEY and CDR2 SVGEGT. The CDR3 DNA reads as TGTGCCAGCAGTCAACCCGGGACAGCATACAATGAGCAGTTCTTC. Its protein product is CASSQPGTAYNEQFF.

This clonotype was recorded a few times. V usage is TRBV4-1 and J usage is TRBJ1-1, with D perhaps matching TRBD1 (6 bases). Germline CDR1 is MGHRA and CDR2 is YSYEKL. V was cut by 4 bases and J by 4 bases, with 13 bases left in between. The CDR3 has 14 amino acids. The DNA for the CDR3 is TGCGCCAGCAGCCCCGAAACAGGGTCCACTGAAGCTTTCTTT. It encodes CASSPETGSTEAFF.

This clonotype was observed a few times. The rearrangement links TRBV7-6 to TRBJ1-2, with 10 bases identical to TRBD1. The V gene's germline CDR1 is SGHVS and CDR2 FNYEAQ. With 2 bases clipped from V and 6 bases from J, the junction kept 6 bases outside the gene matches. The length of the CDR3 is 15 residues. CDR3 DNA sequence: TGTGCCAGCAGCTTAAAAGGGACAGGGGTTCATGGCTACACCTTC. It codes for CASSLKGTGVHGYTF.

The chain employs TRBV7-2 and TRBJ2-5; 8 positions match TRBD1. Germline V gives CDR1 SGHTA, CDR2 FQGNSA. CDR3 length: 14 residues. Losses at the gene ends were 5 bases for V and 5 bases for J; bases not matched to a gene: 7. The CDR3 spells CASSQTGGSETQYF. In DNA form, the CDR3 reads TGTGCCAGCAGCCAAACAGGGGGTTCGGAGACCCAGTACTTC. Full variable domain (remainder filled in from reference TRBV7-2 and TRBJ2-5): GAGVSQSPSNKVTEKGKDVELRCDPISGHTALYWYRQSLGQGLEFLIYFQGNSAPDKSGLPSDRFSAERTGGSVSTLTIQRTQQEDSAVYLCASSQTGGSETQYFGPGTRLLVL.

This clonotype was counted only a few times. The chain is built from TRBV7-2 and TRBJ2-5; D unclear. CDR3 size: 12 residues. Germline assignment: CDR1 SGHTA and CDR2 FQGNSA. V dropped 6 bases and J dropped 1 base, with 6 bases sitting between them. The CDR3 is CASRTGQETQYF. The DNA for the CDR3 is TGTGCCAGCAGGACTGGCCAAGAGACCCAGTACTTC.

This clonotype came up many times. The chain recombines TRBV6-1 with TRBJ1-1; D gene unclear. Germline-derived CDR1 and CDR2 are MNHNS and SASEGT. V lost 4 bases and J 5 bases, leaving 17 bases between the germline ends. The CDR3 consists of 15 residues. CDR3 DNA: TGTGCCAGCAGTGTTTCCGACCCCCTGGGGACTGAAGCTTTCTTT. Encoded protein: CASSVSDPLGTEAFF.

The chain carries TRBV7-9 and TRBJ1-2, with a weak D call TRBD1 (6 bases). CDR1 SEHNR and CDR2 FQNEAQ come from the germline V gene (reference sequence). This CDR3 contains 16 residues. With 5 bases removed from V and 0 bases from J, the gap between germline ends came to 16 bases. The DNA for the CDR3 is TGTGCCAGCAGCACGAGAGGGGGGACTACTAACTATGGCTACACCTTC. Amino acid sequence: CASSTRGGTTNYGYTF.

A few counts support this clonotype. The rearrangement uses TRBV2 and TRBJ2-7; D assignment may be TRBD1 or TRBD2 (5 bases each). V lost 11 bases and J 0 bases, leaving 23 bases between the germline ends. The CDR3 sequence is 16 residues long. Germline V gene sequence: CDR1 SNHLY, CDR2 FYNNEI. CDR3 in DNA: TGTGCCGGGGGATTGAGGGGCCCCAATCTCTCCTACGAGCAGTACTTC. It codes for CAGGLRGPNLSYEQYF.

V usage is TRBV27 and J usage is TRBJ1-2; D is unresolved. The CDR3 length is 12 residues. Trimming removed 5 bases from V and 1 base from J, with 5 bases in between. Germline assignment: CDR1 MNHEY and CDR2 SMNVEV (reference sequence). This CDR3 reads CASSNVNYGYTF. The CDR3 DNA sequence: TGTGCCAGCAGTAACGTTAACTATGGCTACACCTTC.